This T cell receptor beta chain derives from a study of blood T cell repertoires in COVID-19. The wider study: Acute and convalescent COVID-19 specimens originated in the United States, Italy and Spain.

Source study methods: Reference gene primer amplification gave estimated nucleated cell counts. Clones were read by immunoSEQ multiplex PCR, and TCRdb kept only the in-frame ones, dropping some. D and trimming were read from the DNA, whereas the V and J calls and clone size are those reported in that table. The sample lists 280,000 or so clones, roughly 90% occurring once. Germline V gene sequence: CDR1 LNHDA, CDR2 SQIVND (reference sequence). V shed 4 bases and J 7 bases; nucleotides not matched to a gene: 9. The CDR3 has 15 residues. The origin of this receptor is a man in his late teens or twenties with active or convalescent COVID-19. Sequences were obtained from peripheral blood. The rearrangement links TRBV19 to TRBJ1-2, with 10 bases fitting TRBD1. The CDR3 DNA follows: TGTGCCAGTAGTACCCCCGGGACAGGGGTGAGTGGCTACACCTTC. This translates into CASSTPGTGVSGYTF.